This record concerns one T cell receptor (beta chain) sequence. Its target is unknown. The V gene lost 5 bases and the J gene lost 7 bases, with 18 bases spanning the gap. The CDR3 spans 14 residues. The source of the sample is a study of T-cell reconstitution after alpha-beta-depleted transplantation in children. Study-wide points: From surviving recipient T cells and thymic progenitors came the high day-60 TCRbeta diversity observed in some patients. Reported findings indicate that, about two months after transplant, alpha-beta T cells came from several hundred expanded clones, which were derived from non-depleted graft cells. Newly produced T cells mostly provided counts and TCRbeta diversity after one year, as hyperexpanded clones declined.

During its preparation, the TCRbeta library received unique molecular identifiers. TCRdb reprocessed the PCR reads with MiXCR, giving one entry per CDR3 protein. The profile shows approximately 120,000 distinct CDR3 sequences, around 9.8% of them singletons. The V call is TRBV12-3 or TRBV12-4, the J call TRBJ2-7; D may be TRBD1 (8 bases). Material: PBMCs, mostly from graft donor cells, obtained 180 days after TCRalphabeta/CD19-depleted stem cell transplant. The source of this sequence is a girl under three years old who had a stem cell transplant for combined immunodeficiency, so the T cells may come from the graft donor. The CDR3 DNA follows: TGTGCCAGCAGTGTCCACAGGGGGGGTGGAGAGCAGTACTTC. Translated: CASSVHRGGGEQYF.